These T cell receptor beta chains were read from a single sample in a study of shared clonotypes between healthy human individuals. Produced via immunoSEQ multiplex PCR; TCRdb's table is partial and in-frame only. The data show around 2.3 million clones, approximately 96% seen once. Sequenced: naive CD4+ T cells sorted from blood. All receptors come from a man younger than 35 in good health. The CDR3 runs from the conserved cysteine through the conserved F or W. A D gene is named only where the DNA matches it firmly. Size is omitted from some rows. Given values are once, few, many or a class for expanded clones.

v_call	clone_size	j_call	cdr3_length	d_call	cdr3_nt	cdr3_aa
TRBV9	NA	TRBJ2-7	14	NA	TGTGCCAGCAGCGTAGATGAGGGGTACTACGAGCAGTACTTC	CASSVDEGYYEQYF
TRBV5-1	NA	TRBJ1-5	15	NA	TGCGCCAGCAGCTTGGGTGAGGGGAGCAATCAGCCCCAGCATTTT	CASSLGEGSNQPQHF
TRBV28	NA	TRBJ2-3	16	TRBD2	TGTGCCAGCAGTTTCTCCCTAGCGGGATACACAGATACGCAGTATTTT	CASSFSLAGYTDTQYF
TRBV7-2	NA	TRBJ2-2	15	NA	TGTGCCAGCAGTTCCCGGGGACCGACGACCGGGGAGCTGTTTTTT	CASSSRGPTTGELFF
TRBV6-5	NA	TRBJ2-5	16	TRBD2	TGTGCCAGCAGTTTCCATTCGACTAGCGGGGGGGAGACCCAGTACTTC	CASSFHSTSGGETQYF
TRBV28	once	TRBJ2-7	15	NA	TGTGCCAGCAGTTTAGTCCCCCCCCAGGGGTACGAGCAGTACTTC	CASSLVPPQGYEQYF
TRBV6-5	NA	TRBJ1-1	14	NA	TGTGCCAGCAACCCTCGCGGGGCTTACACTGAAGCTTTCTTT	CASNPRGAYTEAFF
TRBV28	NA	TRBJ1-1	13	NA	TGTGCCAGCAGTCCGAAATTAAACACTGAAGCTTTCTTT	CASSPKLNTEAFF
TRBV30	NA	TRBJ2-2	13	NA	TGTGCCTGGAGCCTCACCAACACCGGGGAGCTGTTTTTT	CAWSLTNTGELFF
TRBV7-8	NA	TRBJ2-5	11	NA	TGTGCCAGCAGCTCTTATGAGACCCAGTACTTC	CASSSYETQYF
TRBV7-9	NA	TRBJ1-2	15	TRBD1	TGTGCCAGCAGCGTACTGGGACAGGGGGTCACGGGCTACACCTTC	CASSVLGQGVTGYTF
TRBV30	NA	TRBJ2-7	14	TRBD1	TGTGCCTGGAGTGTACAGGGGGCTACTGCCGAGCAGTACTTC	CAWSVQGATAEQYF
TRBV4-2	NA	TRBJ2-5	20	TRBD1	TGTGCCAGCAGCCAAGAGTCCCAAGTGAGGGGACAGACATACCAAGAGACCCAGTACTTC	CASSQESQVRGQTYQETQYF
TRBV25-1	NA	TRBJ2-1	16	NA	TGTGCCAGCAGTGACCCCTACAGGGTTGGGGACAATGAGCAGTTCTTC	CASSDPYRVGDNEQFF
TRBV10-1	NA	TRBJ1-6	13	TRBD1	TGCGCCAGCAGAGACACAGGGGACTCACCCCTCCACTTT	CASRDTGDSPLHF
TRBV5-5	NA	TRBJ2-7	17	NA	TGTGCCAGCAGCTTGGTTTACCGCCTCTCCAGCTCCTACGAGCAGTACTTC	CASSLVYRLSSSYEQYF
TRBV6-5	NA	TRBJ1-5	12	NA	TGTGCCAGCAGTTACCTGGGGGGCCCCCAGCATTTT	CASSYLGGPQHF
TRBV27	NA	TRBJ2-7	14	NA	TGTGCCAGCAGTTGGGCGGCTAGCTCCTACGAGCAGTACTTC	CASSWAASSYEQYF
TRBV5-4	NA	TRBJ1-1	14	NA	TGTGCCAGCACCTCCTTAAAAGGGGTCGACGAAGCTTTCTTT	CASTSLKGVDEAFF
TRBV29-1	NA	TRBJ2-3	18	NA	TGCAGCGCAGGAGGGAGGTTGGGAAGTGGGATGAGCACAGATACGCAGTATTTT	CSAGGRLGSGMSTDTQYF
TRBV19	NA	TRBJ1-2	13	NA	TGTGCCAGTAGTCGTGACAGTCTCTATGGCTACACCTTC	CASSRDSLYGYTF
TRBV7-8	NA	TRBJ2-6	16	NA	TGTGCCAGCAGCGTGAGGAAGAACTCTGGGGCCAACGTCCTGACTTTC	CASSVRKNSGANVLTF
TRBV4-1	NA	TRBJ2-5	14	NA	TGCGCCAGCAGCCAGCGAGGGTACCAAGAGACCCAGTACTTC	CASSQRGYQETQYF
TRBV29-1	few	TRBJ1-2	11	NA	TGCAGCGTTGCAAATTTTGACGGCTACACCTTC	CSVANFDGYTF
TRBV5-1	NA	TRBJ2-3	13	NA	TGCGCCAGCAGCTTGGCCCTCGGGGATACGCAGTATTTT	CASSLALGDTQYF
TRBV30	NA	TRBJ1-4	14	NA	TGTGCCTGGAGTCTGCCCGGGAAAGGTGAAAAACTGTTTTTT	CAWSLPGKGEKLFF
TRBV5-1	NA	TRBJ2-5	16	TRBD1	TGCGCCAGCAGCTTGGCCTTAGGACAGGGAGGCGAGACCCAGTACTTC	CASSLALGQGGETQYF
TRBV27	NA	TRBJ2-7	15	TRBD1	TGTGCCAGCAGCTTAGCCGGGACAGTCCACTACGAGCAGTACTTC	CASSLAGTVHYEQYF
TRBV10-1	NA	TRBJ1-2	13	NA	TGCGCCAGCAGTGAGGGTCTTGACTATGGCTACACCTTC	CASSEGLDYGYTF